This is a list of T cell receptor beta chains from one sample in a study of T cells in Graves' hyperthyroidism and ophthalmopathy. MiXCR, run by TCRdb on the multiplex PCR reads, gives a single entry per CDR3 protein. The repertoire holds some 760,000 distinct CDR3 sequences, with roughly 15% as singletons. Input material: blood. The receptors were gathered from a woman aged 18-29 years with Graves' hyperthyroidism. Both conserved end residues are part of each CDR3. D genes are given only for firm matches. Clone sizes are given selectively: once, few, many, or a class where the clone is expanded.

j_call clone_size v_call d_call cdr3_aa cdr3_nt
TRBJ1-2 few TRBV3-1 . CASSPRGGGASYGYTF TGTGCCAGCAGCCCCAGGGGCGGGGGCGCATCCTATGGCTACACCTTC
TRBJ1-2 . TRBV6-1 TRBD1 CASSWPGGYGYTF TGTGCCAGCAGTTGGCCAGGGGGCTATGGCTACACCTTC
TRBJ1-1 many TRBV7-9 TRBD1 CASSLGGTAITEAFF TGTGCCAGCAGCTTGGGGGGGACAGCTATAACTGAAGCTTTCTTT
TRBJ2-4 many TRBV29-1 TRBD2 CSVLGLAGAKNIQYF TGCAGCGTCCTAGGACTAGCGGGAGCTAAAAACATTCAGTACTTC
TRBJ2-1 many TRBV3-1 . CASSPSHNNEQFF TGTGCCAGCAGCCCCTCCCATAACAATGAGCAGTTCTTC
TRBJ1-6 . TRBV4-1 TRBD1 CASSLGQADNSPLHF TGCGCCAGCAGCCTTGGACAGGCAGATAATTCACCCCTCCACTTT
TRBJ2-5 many TRBV11-2 . CASSLGAGRRETQYF TGTGCCAGCAGCTTGGGGGCCGGGCGTCGGGAGACCCAGTACTTC
TRBJ1-1 many TRBV11-2 . CASSPTLAEAFF TGTGCCAGCAGCCCGACACTCGCTGAAGCTTTCTTT
TRBJ2-1 . TRBV14 . CASSRRGIYNEQFF TGTGCCAGCAGCCGAAGGGGGATCTACAATGAGCAGTTCTTC
TRBJ1-1 . TRBV13 TRBD1 CASRTGGKNTEAFF TGTGCCAGCAGGACAGGGGGAAAGAACACTGAAGCTTTCTTT
TRBJ2-1 . TRBV7-9 TRBD2 CASSLSAGGLDLLSSYNEQFF TGTGCCAGCAGCTTAAGCGCGGGGGGACTAGATTTACTAAGCTCCTACAATGAGCAGTTCTTC
TRBJ1-3 . TRBV6-2/TRBV6-3 . CASSYSSDPNTIYF TGTGCCAGCAGTTACTCAAGCGACCCAAACACCATATATTTT
TRBJ2-5 many TRBV7-9 TRBD1 CASSPDRFKETQYF TGTGCCAGCAGCCCGGACAGGTTTAAGGAGACCCAGTACTTC
TRBJ2-7 . TRBV7-8 . CASSSYRASYEQYF TGTGCCAGCAGCTCTTACAGGGCGTCCTACGAGCAGTACTTC
TRBJ2-5 few TRBV7-2 . CASSLVSVIRRETQYF TGTGCCAGCAGCTTAGTTAGCGTAATAAGGAGGGAGACCCAGTACTTC
TRBJ1-1 . TRBV19 TRBD1 CASSRDRVSTEAFF TGTGCCAGTAGTAGAGACAGGGTGAGCACTGAAGCTTTCTTT
TRBJ1-1 many TRBV30 . CAWSVGGVAFF TGTGCCTGGAGTGTGGGGGGGGTAGCTTTCTTT
TRBJ2-6 few TRBV28 . CASSAMTRSGANVLTF TGTGCCAGCAGTGCCATGACCCGCTCTGGGGCCAACGTCCTGACTTTC
TRBJ2-5 many TRBV24-1 . CATSDRRMSETQYF TGTGCCACCAGTGACCGCAGGATGTCCGAGACCCAGTACTTC
TRBJ1-2 many TRBV7-8 . CASSLARVVGDYGYTF TGTGCCAGCAGCTTAGCTAGGGTAGTAGGGGACTATGGCTACACCTTC
TRBJ2-5 many TRBV20-1 . CSASILGETQYF TGCAGTGCTAGTATACTAGGAGAGACCCAGTACTTC
TRBJ2-1 . TRBV28 TRBD2 CASVSRVAAGEEQFF TGTGCCAGCGTGTCCAGGGTTGCGGCGGGAGAAGAGCAGTTCTTC
TRBJ2-3 many TRBV7-2 . CASSLTDSTQYF TGTGCCAGCAGCTTAACGGACAGCACGCAGTATTTT
TRBJ1-6 . TRBV11-2 . CASSPLGRGEDSPLHF TGTGCCAGCAGCCCCCTAGGTCGAGGGGAGGATTCACCCCTCCACTTT
TRBJ1-1 many TRBV2 . CASTFRGNTEAFF TGTGCCAGCACCTTCCGGGGGAACACTGAAGCTTTCTTT